This paragraph covers one T cell receptor (beta chain) sequence. Its antigen is unidentified. These data originate in a study of OX40 agonist ivuxolimab in advanced cancers. In the study overall: Earlier anti-PD-1, anti-PD-L1 or anti-CTLA-4 therapy was permitted; around 40% had received some. General study findings and limits: At 0.1-3.0 mg/kg, partial responders had clonal expansion among the lowest observed. The authors did not determine the antigen specificity of the expanded peripheral T cells. Low normalized T-cell clonal expansion also characterized some of the nonresponders.

The protocol was immunoSEQ multiplex PCR, while the TCRdb copy is restricted to in-frame clones and leaves out a portion. There are 60,000 to 90,000 clones in the sample; about 84% occur only once, and 0.4% to 0.55% lies in the top ten. Germline loops: CDR1 KGHSH, CDR2 LQKENI. The CDR3 consists of 19 residues. J lost 3 bases, V lost 2 bases, and 17 bases had no gene match. Sequencing used CD4+ or CD8+ T cells sorted from blood, obtained in a trial of the OX40 agonist ivuxolimab. The TCR sequence derives from an adult with an advanced solid tumor such as melanoma, head and neck, liver or kidney cancer. The rearrangement joins TRBV18 to TRBJ1-2, with 8 bases matching TRBD1. CDR3 nucleotide sequence: TGTGCCAGCTCACCAACAAGAGGACAGGGCGCGGGGTCTTACTATGGCTACACCTTC. Protein: CASSPTRGQGAGSYYGYTF.